The clone carrying this T cell receptor beta chain was detected only a few times. No antigen is known for it. This entry comes from a study of post-analysis software for immune sequencing data. Study overall: Patients with relapsing-remitting, secondary progressive and progressive-relapsing multiple sclerosis courses were all represented. General study results and limits: In multiple sclerosis, normalized Chao1 diversity was significantly below that of controls. Analysis by F measure revealed that same-batch samples clustered strongly together. Roughly 5 TRBV segments (TRBV5-6, TRBV5-1 and TRBV20-1 among them) occurred more frequently in patients than in controls.

Each TCR beta cDNA library carried unique molecular identifiers. TCRdb independently ran MiXCR on the PCR reads; one entry per CDR3 protein. Here the sample spans hundreds of thousands of distinct CDR3 sequences, 25% to 30% being singletons. Germline V gives CDR1 SGHRS, CDR2 YFSETQ. The CDR3 is 15 residues long. Between the trimmed V and J ends, which lost 4 bases and 0 bases, there was a span of 14 bases. What was sequenced was blood. The V gene is TRBV5-1, the J gene TRBJ2-7, with D hard to call. This clonotype was sampled from a girl aged 5-17 years with multiple sclerosis. The CDR3 DNA reads TGCGCCAGCAGCCTCAGACCGGATTTCTCCTACGAGCAGTACTTC. Translation gives CASSLRPDFSYEQYF.